This TCR beta chain was profiled in a study of CD8+CD57+ T cells in acquired aplastic anemia. Trimming stripped 5 bases from V and 2 bases from J, with 7 bases between. The CDR3 spans 14 residues. Germline CDR1 is SEHNR and CDR2 is FQNEAQ (reference sequence). It was genomic DNA that served as the template for profiling TCR beta VDJ and CDR3. TCRdb called the reads again in MiXCR, with one record for every CDR3 protein. Found here are around 200,000 distinct CDR3 sequences, less than 60% of them singletons; the top ten hold about 9.7%. CD8+CD57+ cell expansion, shown by flow cytometry, had occurred in the patients selected for sequencing.

This sequence was found in a human donor with aplastic anemia. Sequencing used sorted CD4+, CD8+, or CD8+CD57+ T cells (not recorded which) from PBMCs. The chain joins TRBV7-9 to TRBJ2-6; D might be TRBD1 (6 bases). The chain's CDR3 is CASSGTTGANVLTF. CDR3 nucleotide sequence: TGTGCCAGCAGCGGGACAACTGGGGCCAACGTCCTGACTTTC.